This T cell receptor beta chain appears in the sequencing data of a study of cytomegalovirus exposure and HLA in healthy donors. Study findings and constraints: Earlier analysis found most TCR beta V segments productive about 87% or about 30% of the time. With high specificity and sensitivity, the classifier reportedly diagnosed cytomegalovirus status. Highest at DRB1 and lowest at HLA-C, TCR association rates differed among HLA loci in a later analysis.

The CDR3 contains 20 residues. V lost 3 bases to trimming and J lost 0 bases; unmatched junction nucleotides: 19. Germline-derived CDR1 and CDR2 are GTSNPN and SVGIG (reference sequence). PCR used 60 Vbeta primers and 13 Jbeta primers. Under the authors' procedure: Among the unique TCR beta chains that a later analysis counted, about 84 million in all, around 11 million were shared. Profiling relied on immunoSEQ multiplex PCR, and the TCRdb table lists in-frame clones only, not all of them. That table gives V, J and clone size, and the DNA gave D and trimming. This table has around 130,000 clones, roughly 88% appearing once. A remark on this clone: Antigen specificity is unknown.

Sequenced: PBMCs. The TCR sequence derives from a man aged 45-60 years in good health and CMV-seronegative. The J gene is TRBJ2-1, the V gene TRBV30, with 8 positions matching TRBD2. CDR3 nucleotide sequence: TGTGCCTGGAGGGGCCCGGGAGTAGCGGGGCTCCTCAGCTCCTACAATGAGCAGTTCTTC. It is translated as CAWRGPGVAGLLSSYNEQFF.